This T cell receptor beta chain is drawn from a study of T cell responses to AZD1222 COVID-19 vaccine. This table comes from immunoSEQ multiplex PCR, and its TCRdb copy is limited to in-frame clones, with some not included. This repertoire shows 160,000 or so clones, roughly 86% found once; its top ten account for around 5.2%. Turning to this clone: The antigen is not known.

This CDR3 has 14 residues. The ends were cut back, 5 bases at V and 0 bases at J, with 11 bases in the middle. The V gene's germline CDR1 is SGHTA and CDR2 FQGNSA. Study conclusions and caveats: The donor group comprised mostly white British people and more females; the analysis possibly underestimated clonal diversity. Spike-specific TCR breadth and depth were elevated following two AZD1222 doses.

The genes are TRBV7-2 and TRBJ2-7; TRBD2 might be the D (6 bases). This TCR derives from an adult in good health. The sample here was peripheral blood, taken on day 0 of AZD1222 vaccination. The CDR3 nucleotides are TGTGCCAGCAGCCAGGACTATTTCTCCTACGAGCAGTACTTC. Protein: CASSQDYFSYEQYF.